Described below is a single T cell receptor (beta chain) sequence and its context. Germline assignment: CDR1 MGHRA and CDR2 YSYEKL. This CDR3 comprises 20 residues. Trimming removed 4 bases from V and 1 base from J, with 23 bases in between. Per the authors' pipeline: Reference gene primer amplification yielded estimated nucleated cell counts. TCRdb's table, derived via immunoSEQ multiplex PCR, lists solely in-frame clones and lacks some. Clone size and the V and J calls come from that table; the DNA yielded D and trimming. The sample shows under 120,000 clones, approximately 92% of them seen only once. These data originate in a study of blood T cell repertoires in COVID-19. Study summary: Whether acute or convalescent, the COVID-19 samples came from the United States, Italy and Spain. PBMCs, B-cell-depleted T cells, or T cells were the source of the cDNA or gDNA that made up the material.

The chain combines TRBV4-1 with TRBJ1-6, with D perhaps TRBD1 (6 bases). The sequence came from a woman at least 80 years old with acute or convalescent COVID-19. The sample was peripheral blood. CDR3 protein: CASSLQAPPGTYSYNSPLHF. CDR3 coding DNA: TGCGCCAGCAGCCTACAGGCGCCTCCTGGGACATATTCCTATAATTCACCCCTCCACTTT.